Included here is one T cell receptor beta chain sequence, with context. Sequencing used immunoSEQ multiplex PCR; TCRdb keeps in-frame clones, though not all of them. The table has 15,000 or so clones, roughly 83% seen once. The V gene's germline CDR1 is MNHEY and CDR2 SVGAGI. The CDR3 runs 12 residues. The V gene lost 5 bases and the J gene lost 4 bases, with 8 bases spanning the gap. The data derive from a study of T cell changes during pregnancy in multiple sclerosis. The TCR comes from a female donor in good health, enrolled as a control in a pregnancy study. This chain uses TRBV6-5 with TRBJ1-2; possibly TRBD1 for D (5 bases). The starting material was CD8+ T cells from peripheral blood mononuclear cells, obtained in the third trimester of pregnancy. Here the CDR3 DNA reads TGTGCCAGCAGTGGGCAGGGCTATGGCTACACCTTC. Translation: CASSGQGYGYTF.